The 32 T cell receptor beta chains in this list originate from one sample, sequenced in a study of CD8 T cells in Susac syndrome. When the RNA was reverse transcribed, random hexamers were used with an input of roughly 0.5 to 1 ug. One entry per CDR3 protein, called by TCRdb with MiXCR from the immunoSEQ multiplex PCR reads. Among some 160,000 distinct CDR3 sequences listed, under 97% were seen once. Sequenced material: CD4+ T cells from PBMCs. These receptors all come from a human donor with Susac syndrome.

V and J are TRBV7-2 and TRBJ2-5, with D hard to call. V lost 1 base to trimming and J lost 5 bases, with 8 bases between them. The CDR3 length is 13 residues. Germline V gene sequence: CDR1 SGHTA, CDR2 FQGNSA. The CDR3 sequence: CASSLGRWETQYF. The CDR3 nucleotides are TGTGCCAGCAGCTTAGGCCGGTGGGAGACCCAGTACTTC.

The chain is built from TRBV6-2 or TRBV6-3 and TRBJ1-1; D is uncertain. CDR1 MNHEY and CDR2 SVGEGT come from the germline V gene. V lost 6 bases, J lost 1 base, and 12 bases lay in between. This CDR3 region has 14 residues. CDR3 loop: CASRPGPSNTEAFF. The CDR3 nucleotides are TGTGCCAGCAGACCCGGACCCTCGAACACTGAAGCTTTCTTT.

The chain joins TRBV2 to TRBJ2-3; D is unclear. Trimming cost V 4 bases and J 1 base, with 9 bases left between them. This CDR3 is built from 14 residues. From germline, CDR1 is SNHLY and CDR2 FYNNEI. This CDR3 is CASSVRWGTDTQYF. The CDR3 region has the DNA TGTGCCAGCAGTGTTAGGTGGGGCACAGATACGCAGTATTTT. The full variable domain, in which reference TRBV2 and TRBJ2-3 provide the parts outside the CDR3, is EPEVTQTPSHQVTQMGQEVILRCVPISNHLYFYWYRQILGQKVEFLVSFYNNEISEKSEIFDDQFSVERPDGSNFTLKIRSTKLEDSAMYFCASSVRWGTDTQYFGPGTRLTVL.

The rearrangement links TRBV4-1 to TRBJ1-6; unclear D gene. Germline values: CDR1 MGHRA, CDR2 YSYEKL. The CDR3 runs 14 residues. V lost 0 bases and J 8 bases, leaving 8 bases between the germline ends. The chain's CDR3 is CASSQDPAHSPLHF. In DNA form, the CDR3 reads TGCGCCAGCAGCCAAGATCCTGCACATTCACCCCTCCACTTT.

V is TRBV7-2 and J is TRBJ2-1; 7 bases match TRBD2. Trimming removed 4 bases from V and 4 bases from J; junction bases left unmatched: 10. Germline V gene sequence: CDR1 SGHTA, CDR2 FQGNSA. The CDR3 contains 16 residues. The CDR3 DNA is TGTGCCAGCAGCTCCAGGGCGGGAGCCGGGTACAATGAGCAGTTCTTC. Translating gives CASSSRAGAGYNEQFF.

This chain uses TRBV20-1 with TRBJ2-1; TRBD2 aligns across 12 bases. Per the germline V gene, CDR1 is DFQATT and CDR2 is SNEGSKA (reference sequence). V lost 3 bases and J lost 12; bases outside the gene matches: 6. The CDR3 consists of 13 residues. CDR3 loop: CSARSSGGDRQFF. The CDR3 DNA follows: TGCAGTGCTAGGTCTAGCGGGGGGGATAGGCAGTTCTTC.

The chain is built from TRBV24-1 and TRBJ2-3, with 7 bases that match TRBD1. The CDR3 totals 11 residues. V lost 9 bases, J lost 14 bases, and 10 bases stayed unmatched. The germline gives CDR1 KGHDR, CDR2 SFDVKD. The CDR3 region is CATEQGLGLYF. In DNA form, the CDR3 reads TGTGCCACCGAACAGGGGTTGGGGCTGTATTTT.

This clonotype appeared once. The chain links TRBV20-1 to TRBJ2-5; D is perhaps TRBD2 (6 bases). Trimming shortened V by 0 bases and J by 1 base, and 12 bases separated the two germline ends. The CDR3 consists of 15 residues. Germline lookup yields CDR1 DFQATT and CDR2 SNEGSKA (reference sequence). The CDR3 is CSARDRVLAQETQYF. Here the CDR3 DNA reads TGCAGTGCTAGAGATCGGGTACTAGCCCAAGAGACCCAGTACTTC.

The DNA of the CDR3 is TGTGCCACCGGGAGCACAGATACGCAGTATTTT. It encodes CATGSTDTQYF. The chain links TRBV15 to TRBJ2-3, with D unclear. Trimming took off 8 bases at V and 0 bases at J, with 3 bases between the two ends. Germline V gives CDR1 LNHNV, CDR2 YYDKDF (reference sequence). The length of the CDR3 is 11 residues.

V usage is TRBV21-1 and J usage is TRBJ2-5. TRBV21-1 is a pseudogene. This CDR3 region has 12 residues. In DNA, the CDR3 is TGTGCCAGCAGTTCCGGTTCGGAGACCCAGTACTTC. Its translation is CASSSGSETQYF.

The V and J genes are TRBV18 and TRBJ1-2; 9 bases agree with TRBD1. This CDR3 has 17 amino acids. The ends lost 2 bases at V and 3 bases at J; junction bases unmatched: 10. CDR1 is KGHSH and CDR2 is LQKENI in the germline V gene. The CDR3 DNA is TGTGCCAGCTCACCAGTCCCGGGACAGGGTACGGACTATGGCTACACCTTC. Translation: CASSPVPGQGTDYGYTF.

CDR3 loop: CASSPLAGLGETQYF. CDR3 nucleotide sequence: TGTGCCAGCAGCCCCTTAGCGGGACTAGGAGAGACCCAGTACTTC. V and J are TRBV11-2 and TRBJ2-5; 8 positions match TRBD2. The CDR3 length is 15 residues. With 5 bases clipped from V and 4 bases from J, the junction kept 9 bases outside the gene matches. Germline V CDR1 and CDR2: SGHAT, FQNNGV.

The CDR3 nucleotides are TGTGCCAGCAGCACCCTAGCGGGGGCCCCTACCTACGAGCAGTACTTC. This translates into CASSTLAGAPTYEQYF. The J gene is TRBJ2-7, the V gene TRBV7-9, with 10 bases identical to TRBD2. Germline V gene data show CDR1 as SEHNR and CDR2 as FQNEAQ (reference sequence). The CDR3 sequence is 16 residues long. The ends lost 5 bases at V and 2 bases at J; junction bases unmatched: 9.

The genes are TRBV29-1 and TRBJ2-7, with TRBD1 matching 7 bases. This CDR3 region has 11 residues. Germline V gives CDR1 SQVTM, CDR2 ANQGSEA. With V trimmed by 8 bases and J by 6 bases, 7 bases remained unmatched. This CDR3 reads CSTRQGIEQYF. CDR3 nucleotides: TGCAGCACAAGACAGGGTATCGAGCAGTACTTC.

The V and J genes are TRBV3-1 and TRBJ2-3; 8 nucleotides line up with TRBD2. The CDR3 contains 17 residues. Looked up from germline, CDR1 is LGHDT and CDR2 is YNNKEL (reference sequence). Trimming took 1 base from V and 0 from J; bases not matched to a gene: 6. CDR3 bases: TGTGCCAGCAGCCAAGTCCGCGGGGGGTCGAGCACAGATACGCAGTATTTT. Translating it yields CASSQVRGGSSTDTQYF.

This clonotype was seen just once. This chain links TRBV29-1 with TRBJ2-7; possible D gene TRBD2, 6 bases. Trimming left V 6 bases short and J 3 bases short, with 21 bases between. The CDR3 is 15 residues long. The germline CDR1 and CDR2 sequences are SQVTM and ANQGSEA. This CDR3 is CSVGTVPGLRYEQYF. CDR3 coding DNA: TGCAGCGTCGGGACCGTACCGGGACTGCGCTACGAGCAGTACTTC.

The chain links TRBV5-6 to TRBJ2-2; a possible D gene is TRBD1 (5 bases). The CDR3 has 15 amino acids. Trimming took 1 base from V and 1 from J, leaving 8 bases between them. The germline gives CDR1 SGHDT, CDR2 YYEEEE. CDR3 nucleotide sequence: TGTGCCAGCAGCTTGATCGGACAGAACACCGGGGAGCTGTTTTTT. Translation: CASSLIGQNTGELFF. Full variable domain (outside the CDR3, taken from reference TRBV5-6 and TRBJ2-2): DAGVTQSPTHLIKTRGQQVTLRCSPKSGHDTVSWYQQALGQGPQFIFQYYEEEERQRGNFPDRFSGHQFPNYSSELNVNALLLGDSALYLCASSLIGQNTGELFFGEGSRLTVL.

The chain recombines TRBV2 with TRBJ1-6; D is uncertain. The V gene lost 1 base and the J gene lost 7 bases, with 5 bases spanning the gap. Germline CDR1 and CDR2: SNHLY and FYNNEI. This CDR3 spans 13 amino acids. DNA of the CDR3: TGTGCCAGCAGTGAAGAAAGGAATTCACCCCTCCACTTT. Protein: CASSEERNSPLHF.

The V call is TRBV2, the J call TRBJ2-1; D perhaps matches TRBD1 (5 bases). The V and J ends lost 6 bases and 13 bases respectively, with 16 bases between them. Looked up from germline, CDR1 is SNHLY and CDR2 is FYNNEI. The CDR3 spans 12 residues. The CDR3 loop reads CASRFEVGVQFF. In nucleotides, the CDR3 is TGTGCCAGCAGGTTTGAGGTAGGGGTACAGTTCTTC.

The rearrangement uses TRBV7-2 and TRBJ2-6; tentatively, D is TRBD1 or TRBD2 (5 bases each). Looked up from germline, CDR1 is SGHTA and CDR2 is FQGNSA. The length of the CDR3 is 15 residues. The V end lost 8 bases, the J end lost 0 bases, and 11 bases lay between the germline ends. The CDR3 coding sequence is TGTGCCAGCGGGGACCAGAGCTCTGGGGCCAACGTCCTGACTTTC. This translates into CASGDQSSGANVLTF.

The CDR3 loop is CASSWGLAGEQFF. The CDR3, as DNA: TGTGCCAGCAGCTGGGGACTAGCGGGCGAGCAGTTCTTC. This chain joins TRBV7-2 and TRBJ2-1, with 12 positions matching TRBD2. Per germline, CDR1 SGHTA and CDR2 FQGNSA. Trimming at V came to 4 bases and at J to 10 bases, leaving 2 bases not matched to a gene. CDR3 length: 13 residues. The full variable domain, its missing parts supplied by reference TRBV7-2 and TRBJ2-1, is GAGVSQSPSNKVTEKGKDVELRCDPISGHTALYWYRQSLGQGLEFLIYFQGNSAPDKSGLPSDRFSAERTGGSVSTLTIQRTQQEDSAVYLCASSWGLAGEQFFGPGTRLTVL.

This clonotype came up once. The genes are TRBV29-1 and TRBJ1-1; D perhaps matches TRBD1 (6 bases). This CDR3 comprises 9 residues. CDR1 SQVTM and CDR2 ANQGSEA come from the germline V gene. Deletions cut 7 bases from V and 8 bases from J, with 8 bases between. CDR3 in amino acids: CSADSEAFF. CDR3 in DNA: TGCAGCGCGGACAGCGAAGCTTTCTTT.

The rearrangement links TRBV7-2 to TRBJ1-5, with no clear D. CDR3 length: 12 amino acids. V lost 1 base, J lost 9 bases, and 7 bases lay in between. CDR1 is SGHTA and CDR2 is FQGNSA in the germline V gene. CDR3 bases: TGTGCCAGCAGCTTAGTAGACGGGCCCCAGCATTTT. This translates into CASSLVDGPQHF.

The sample holds one count of this clonotype. The chain recombines TRBV29-1 with TRBJ1-1, with a possible D match to TRBD1 (6 bases). V was clipped by 1 base and J by 9 bases, with 12 bases between them. This CDR3 region has 12 residues. Germline V gene data show CDR1 as SQVTM and CDR2 as ANQGSEA. In DNA, the CDR3 is TGCAGCGTTGAAGGTATCAGGGGTAAAGCTTTCTTT. Its translation: CSVEGIRGKAFF.

The chain is built from TRBV3-1 and TRBJ2-3; D is unresolved. Germline V gene lookup returns CDR1 LGHDT and CDR2 YNNKEL (reference sequence). The CDR3 extends over 14 amino acids. The V end was cut by 5 bases, the J end by 0 bases, with 9 bases between. CDR3 coding DNA: TGTGCCAGCAGCACCCTAGGCAGCACAGATACGCAGTATTTT. Its protein is CASSTLGSTDTQYF.

V gene TRBV2 combines with J gene TRBJ1-2; 9 positions match TRBD1. Germline lookup yields CDR1 SNHLY and CDR2 FYNNEI. V dropped 5 bases and J dropped 1; count of bases not matched to a gene: 8. The CDR3 length is 16 residues. The chain's CDR3 is CASSPGQGQGNYGYTF. In DNA form, the CDR3 reads TGTGCCAGCAGTCCAGGACAGGGGCAGGGTAACTATGGCTACACCTTC. Using reference TRBV2 and TRBJ1-2 for the parts outside the CDR3, the full variable domain is EPEVTQTPSHQVTQMGQEVILRCVPISNHLYFYWYRQILGQKVEFLVSFYNNEISEKSEIFDDQFSVERPDGSNFTLKIRSTKLEDSAMYFCASSPGQGQGNYGYTFGSGTRLTVV.

This clonotype was seen only once. The chain is built from TRBV6-6 and TRBJ2-5; no reliable D call. The germline gives CDR1 MNHNY, CDR2 SVGAGI (reference sequence). The CDR3 is made up of 13 amino acids. V was cut by 5 bases and J by 1 base, with 8 bases left in between. The DNA for the CDR3 is TGTGCCAGCAGTCAGACACGCCAAGAGACCCAGTACTTC. Residues: CASSQTRQETQYF.

This clonotype was seen a handful of times. The V call is TRBV12-3 or TRBV12-4, the J call TRBJ1-2; no clear D. Trimming pared 3 bases from V and 3 bases from J, leaving 5 bases between. This CDR3 comprises 12 residues. The CDR3 here is CASSFGDYGYTF. CDR3 nucleotide sequence: TGTGCCAGCAGTTTTGGCGACTATGGCTACACCTTC.

The rearrangement joins TRBV12-3 or TRBV12-4 to TRBJ1-5, with D perhaps TRBD1 (5 bases). The V gene lost 5 bases and the J gene lost 7 bases, with 12 bases spanning the gap. The CDR3 covers 13 residues. The CDR3 nucleotides read TGTGCCAGCAGTGAGGGGTGGGGACAGCCCCAGCATTTT. It yields the protein CASSEGWGQPQHF.

This sequence joins TRBV6-6 and TRBJ2-2; the match to TRBD2 covers 7 bases. The CDR3 consists of 14 residues. The V gene's germline CDR1 is MNHNY and CDR2 SVGAGI (reference sequence). J was trimmed by 7 bases and V by 7 bases; bases with no gene match: 9. CDR3 DNA: TGTGCCAGCATTAGGGAGGGCCTGGTCGGGGAGCTGTTTTTT. Translation: CASIREGLVGELFF.

This chain links TRBV20-1 with TRBJ2-7, with D maybe TRBD1 (6 bases). The CDR3 is 16 amino acids. In germline, CDR1 is DFQATT, CDR2 SNEGSKA (reference sequence). V gave up 0 bases and J gave up 6 bases, with 21 bases separating them. CDR3 in amino acids: CSARDFQGHLSIEQYF. In DNA form, the CDR3 reads TGCAGTGCTAGAGATTTCCAGGGGCACTTGAGCATCGAGCAGTACTTC.

The CDR3 region is CASSEAANYGYTF. Here the CDR3 DNA reads TGTGCCAGCAGTGAAGCCGCTAACTATGGCTACACCTTC. The chain recombines TRBV2 with TRBJ1-2; the D is unclear. The CDR3 covers 13 residues. Germline CDR1 and CDR2: SNHLY and FYNNEI. Trimming shortened V by 0 bases and J by 0 bases, and 2 bases separated the two germline ends.